The 11 T cell receptor beta chains below all came from one sample that was sequenced in a study of cytomegalovirus exposure and HLA in healthy donors. The PCR employed 60 Vbeta primers together with 13 Jbeta primers. Sequencing was performed with immunoSEQ multiplex PCR; in TCRdb, only in-frame clones are kept and a portion is missing. The data show about 69,000 clones, under 85% seen once. Sequenced sample: PBMCs. The receptor set was obtained from a woman in her sixties in good health and CMV-seropositive.

Notes on this clone: Additional DNA sequences in this sample encode the identical CDR3. This chain links TRBV6-6 with TRBJ2-5, with D possibly being TRBD2 (5 bases). This CDR3 is 15 amino acids long. Trimming pared 5 bases from V and 0 bases from J, leaving 13 bases between. Germline V lookup: CDR1 MNHNY, CDR2 SVGAGI (reference sequence). The CDR3 here is CASSPAGLYQETQYF. As DNA, the CDR3 is TGTGCCAGCAGTCCTGCGGGCCTGTACCAAGAGACCCAGTACTTC.

The rearrangement joins TRBV7-3 to TRBJ2-3; 12 bases match TRBD2. This CDR3 contains 15 residues. The V gene end was trimmed by 4 bases and the J gene end by 2 bases; junction bases not matched to a gene: 1. Germline lookup yields CDR1 SGHTA and CDR2 FQGTGA. The CDR3 DNA sequence: TGTGCCAGCAGCTGGACTAGCGGGGACACAGATACGCAGTATTTT. This codes for CASSWTSGDTDTQYF.

The gene calls are TRBV2 and TRBJ1-2; possibly TRBD1 for D (6 bases). V lost 0 bases and J lost 4, with 12 bases in between. The V gene's germline CDR1 is SNHLY and CDR2 FYNNEI. The CDR3 sequence is 15 residues long. DNA for the CDR3: TGTGCCAGCAGTGAAGCAGGACAGCCTCTCTATGGCTACACCTTC. Its translation: CASSEAGQPLYGYTF.

This rearrangement joins TRBV27 to TRBJ1-1, with D maybe TRBD1 (5 bases). This CDR3 region has 15 residues. Between the trimmed V and J ends, which lost 5 bases and 1 base, there was a span of 14 bases. Germline assignment: CDR1 MNHEY and CDR2 SMNVEV (reference sequence). CDR3 loop: CASSLSGHPNTEAFF. The CDR3 DNA reads as TGTGCCAGCAGTCTCTCAGGGCACCCGAACACTGAAGCTTTCTTT.

The rearrangement joins TRBV7-3 to TRBJ1-1; tentative D call: TRBD1 (5 bases). The CDR3 sequence is 14 residues long. Germline V gene sequence: CDR1 SGHTA, CDR2 FQGTGA. Trimming cost V 1 base and J 5 bases, with 11 bases left between them. CDR3 in amino acids: CASSLRGGDTEAFF. CDR3 coding DNA: TGTGCCAGCAGCTTAAGAGGAGGGGATACTGAAGCTTTCTTT. Based on the CDR3 plus reference TRBV7-3 and TRBJ1-1, the full variable domain is GAGVSQTPSNKVTEKGKYVELRCDPISGHTALYWYRQSLGQGPEFLIYFQGTGAADDSGLPNDRFFAVRPEGSVSTLKIQRTERGDSAVYLCASSLRGGDTEAFFGQGTRLTVV.

This chain joins TRBV4-1 and TRBJ2-1, with 8 nucleotides matching TRBD2. After removal of 0 bases from V and 4 bases from J, the junction contained 5 bases not matched to a gene. This CDR3 contains 16 residues. Germline V lookup: CDR1 MGHRA, CDR2 YSYEKL. CDR3 sequence reads: CASSQDRGGRYNEQFF. CDR3 nucleotide sequence: TGCGCCAGCAGCCAAGATCGGGGGGGAAGATACAATGAGCAGTTCTTC.

This clone was counted between two and nine times. The V call is TRBV6-5, the J call TRBJ1-3; D is possibly TRBD1 (6 bases). The CDR3 length is 16 residues. The V gene's germline CDR1 is MNHEY and CDR2 SVGAGI. V lost 2 bases and J lost 2, with 13 bases in between. The CDR3 sequence: CASSYAHREAGNTIYF. The CDR3 DNA reads as TGTGCCAGCAGTTACGCCCACAGGGAAGCTGGAAACACCATATATTTT.

Concerning this clone itself: Other DNA sequences in this sample translate to the same CDR3. The CDR3: CASSLTGTGNEQFF. The CDR3 DNA is TGCGCCAGCAGCTTAACAGGGACGGGCAATGAGCAGTTCTTC. This chain connects TRBV5-1 to TRBJ2-1; tentative D call: TRBD1 (6 bases). The germline gives CDR1 SGHRS, CDR2 YFSETQ. With 2 bases removed from V and 6 bases from J, the gap between germline ends came to 12 bases. The CDR3 contains 14 residues.

This clone was counted many times. V and J are TRBV11-2 and TRBJ2-4; 8 nucleotides line up with TRBD2. The CDR3 runs to 14 residues. Trimming took 5 bases from V and 6 from J; bases not matched to a gene: 6. Germline assignment: CDR1 SGHAT and CDR2 FQNNGV. The CDR3 here is CASSPGGLVNIQYF. For the CDR3, the DNA is TGTGCCAGCAGCCCCGGGGGACTAGTAAACATTCAGTACTTC.

The chain links TRBV7-3 to TRBJ2-1; 10 nucleotides line up with TRBD2. The germline V gene encodes CDR1 SGHTA and CDR2 FQGTGA. V lost 3 bases, J lost 4 bases, and 6 bases stayed unmatched. The CDR3 is 16 amino acids. As DNA, the CDR3 is TGTGCCAGCAGCTTGATTAGCGGGGGGCTTTACAATGAGCAGTTCTTC. Translated, it gives CASSLISGGLYNEQFF.

The chain joins TRBV25-1 to TRBJ1-4; D unclear. Looked up from germline, CDR1 is MGHDK and CDR2 is SYGVNS. The CDR3 sequence is 14 residues long. V lost 4 bases, J lost 8 bases, and 14 bases lay in between. CDR3 nucleotide sequence: TGTGCCAGCAGTGGAACCGGAGGTAACGAAAAACTGTTTTTT. Encoded protein: CASSGTGGNEKLFF.